This TCR beta chain was recorded in a study of cytomegalovirus exposure and HLA in healthy donors. Study overall: About 179 million T cells yielded 117 million unique TCR beta sequences in earlier analysis. Study-level results: Most TCR sequences were rare, but some public TCRs occurred in many donors. The records held CMV serostatus as the only immune exposure information.

The PCR was carried out with 60 Vbeta primers and 13 Jbeta primers. Per the study methods: About 11 million of tens of millions of unique TCR beta chains were shared, per a later count. The data were produced by immunoSEQ multiplex PCR, yet TCRdb's version contains in-frame clones alone and is incomplete. The DNA was the basis for D and trimming; V, J and clone size are from that table. The table lists 200,000 or so clones, under 90% of them singletons. Germline-derived CDR1 and CDR2 are LGHNA and YNFKEQ. There are 16 residues in the CDR3. A word on this clone: Its cognate antigen is unknown. One end of the junction does not line up with germline, which may come from a read error. Additional DNA sequences in this sample encode the identical CDR3.

The sample was PBMCs. This chain connects TRBV4-2 to TRBJ2-4, with TRBD2 matching 8 bases. This sequence originates from a boy aged 2 to 9 in good health and CMV-seronegative. The CDR3: CASSEEFAGGGSIQYF. The CDR3 DNA reads as TGTGCCAGCAGCGAAGAGTTCGCGGGAGGCGGGAGCATTCAGTACTTC.